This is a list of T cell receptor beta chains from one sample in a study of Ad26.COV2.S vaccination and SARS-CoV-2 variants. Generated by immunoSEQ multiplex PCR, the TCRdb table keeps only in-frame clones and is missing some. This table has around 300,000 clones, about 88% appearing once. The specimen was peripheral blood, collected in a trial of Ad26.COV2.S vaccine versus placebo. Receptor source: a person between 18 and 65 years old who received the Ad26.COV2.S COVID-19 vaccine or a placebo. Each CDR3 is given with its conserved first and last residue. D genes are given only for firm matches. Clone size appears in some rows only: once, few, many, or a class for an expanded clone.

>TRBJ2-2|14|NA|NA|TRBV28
CASSPAGKPGELFF
TGTGCCAGCAGTCCCGCAGGGAAACCCGGGGAGCTGTTTTTT
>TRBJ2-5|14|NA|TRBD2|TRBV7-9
CASRASGGQETQYF
TGTGCCAGCAGAGCTAGCGGGGGGCAAGAGACCCAGTACTTC
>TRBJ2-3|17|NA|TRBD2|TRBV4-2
CASSQVFAREDGDTQYF
TGTGCCAGCAGCCAAGTTTTTGCGCGGGAGGATGGAGATACGCAGTATTTT
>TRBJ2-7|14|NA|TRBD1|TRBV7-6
CASSSPGQGGEQYF
TGTGCCAGCAGCTCACCGGGACAGGGGGGCGAGCAGTACTTC
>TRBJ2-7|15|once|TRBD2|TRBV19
CASSIASGGPYEQYF
TGTGCCAGTAGTATAGCTTCGGGGGGTCCCTACGAGCAGTACTTC
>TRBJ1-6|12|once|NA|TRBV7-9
CASSPGASPLHF
TGTGCCAGCAGCCCAGGGGCCTCACCCCTCCACTTT
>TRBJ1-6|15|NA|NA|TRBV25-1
CASSEWGGAGSPLHF
TGTGCCAGCAGTGAATGGGGAGGGGCGGGGTCACCCCTCCACTTT
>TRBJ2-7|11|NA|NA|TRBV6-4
CASSQTYEQYF
TGTGCCAGCAGTCAAACCTACGAGCAGTACTTC
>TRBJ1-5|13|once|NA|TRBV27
CASSLGPDQPQHF
TGTGCCAGCAGTTTAGGGCCCGATCAGCCCCAGCATTTT
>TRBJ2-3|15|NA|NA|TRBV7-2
CASSWPARPTDTQYF
TGTGCCAGCAGCTGGCCCGCGCGCCCCACAGATACGCAGTATTTT
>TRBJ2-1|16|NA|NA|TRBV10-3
CAISEGQGSSYNEQFF
TGTGCCATCAGTGAAGGGCAGGGCAGCTCCTACAATGAGCAGTTCTTC
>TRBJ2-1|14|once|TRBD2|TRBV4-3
CASSGTSGRNEQFF
TGCGCCAGCTCCGGGACTAGCGGCCGGAATGAGCAGTTCTTC
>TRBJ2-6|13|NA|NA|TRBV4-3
CASGLSGANVLTF
TGCGCCAGCGGACTATCTGGGGCCAACGTCCTGACTTTC
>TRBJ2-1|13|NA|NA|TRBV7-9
CASTPRGYNEQFF
TGTGCCAGCACCCCGAGGGGGTACAATGAGCAGTTCTTC
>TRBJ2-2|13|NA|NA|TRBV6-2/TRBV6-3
CASSNPGTGELFF
TGTGCCAGCAGCAACCCAGGGACCGGGGAGCTGTTTTTT
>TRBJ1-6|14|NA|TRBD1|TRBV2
CASRGTGGNSPLHF
TGTGCCAGCAGGGGTACAGGGGGCAATTCACCCCTCCACTTT
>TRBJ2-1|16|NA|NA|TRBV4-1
CASRLGVGVSANEQFF
TGCGCCAGCAGATTGGGGGTAGGAGTGAGTGCTAATGAGCAGTTCTTC
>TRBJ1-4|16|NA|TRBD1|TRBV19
CASSINRGLVREKLFF
TGTGCCAGTAGTATAAACAGGGGGCTGGTCCGTGAAAAACTGTTTTTT
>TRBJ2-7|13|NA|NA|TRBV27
CASSYGQRYEQYF
TGTGCCAGCAGTTACGGACAGCGCTACGAGCAGTACTTC
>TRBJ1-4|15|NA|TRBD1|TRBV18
CASSLWTGTNEKLFF
TGTGCCAGCTCACTGTGGACAGGGACTAATGAAAAACTGTTTTTT
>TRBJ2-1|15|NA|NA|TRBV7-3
CASSSYQASVGEQFF
TGTGCCAGCAGCTCCTATCAAGCTAGCGTGGGTGAGCAGTTCTTC
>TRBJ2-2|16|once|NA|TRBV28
CASSSRPRGGNGELFF
TGTGCCAGCAGTTCGCGGCCCAGGGGGGGTAACGGGGAGCTGTTTTTT
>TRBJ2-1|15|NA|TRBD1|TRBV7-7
CASSPGTGGINEQFF
TGTGCCAGCAGCCCCGGGACAGGGGGGATCAATGAGCAGTTCTTC
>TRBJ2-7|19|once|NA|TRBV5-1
CASSTRPYPLDSSSYEQYF
TGCGCCAGCAGCACCCGTCCCTATCCCCTGGATAGCTCTTCCTACGAGCAGTACTTC
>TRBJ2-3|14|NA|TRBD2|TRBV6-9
CASFERGDKDTQYF
TGTGCCAGCTTTGAGCGGGGGGATAAAGATACGCAGTATTTT
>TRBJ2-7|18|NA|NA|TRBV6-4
CASSDSTRSVGNLYEQYF
TGTGCCAGCAGTGACTCGACTCGGTCAGTGGGTAACCTTTACGAGCAGTACTTC
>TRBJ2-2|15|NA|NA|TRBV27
CASSPRPSRTGELFF
TGTGCCAGCAGCCCCAGACCTTCCAGGACCGGGGAGCTGTTTTTT